These 30 T cell receptor beta chains were sequenced from one sample in a study of glioma-infiltrating T cells. The iRepertoire nested amplicon-rescue multiplex PCR amplified TCR alpha and beta CDR3s from RNA. TCRdb called the multiplex PCR reads again in MiXCR, with one record for every CDR3 protein. The data contain 300,000 to 450,000 distinct CDR3 sequences, more than 35% of them seen just once; the ten biggest clones take up approximately 12%. Material: glioma tissue, nonneoplastic brain tissue, or PBMCs (not recorded which). The receptor set was obtained from a human donor with low-grade glioma or glioblastoma, undergoing nonglioma brain surgery, or in good health (not recorded which).

Regarding this clonotype: A much larger clone differs from this one at a single base, so this may be a read error. The chain has TRBV11-2 and TRBJ2-5, with no clear D. Germline V gene sequence: CDR1 SGHAT, CDR2 FQNNGV. This CDR3 is 15 amino acids long. The chain's CDR3 is CDSSPSRVFGETQYF. As DNA, the CDR3 is TGTGACAGCAGCCCTAGTAGAGTGTTCGGGGAGACCCAGTACTTC.

The J gene is TRBJ2-1, the V gene TRBV24-1; perhaps TRBD1 as D (6 bases). Trimming shortened V by 4 bases and J by 6 bases, and 12 bases separated the two germline ends. Germline CDR1 and CDR2: KGHDR and SFDVKD. This CDR3 spans 14 amino acids. CDR3 loop: CATSDLRGGNEQFF. CDR3 nucleotide sequence: TGTGCCACCAGTGACCTCAGGGGTGGCAATGAGCAGTTCTTC.

About this clonotype itself: A much larger clone lies a single base off, so this may be a read error. V usage is TRBV6-2 or TRBV6-3 and J usage is TRBJ2-7; 10 bases line up with TRBD2. The V gene's germline CDR1 is MNHEY and CDR2 SVGEGT. CDR3 length: 19 amino acids. The CDR3 reads CASSAPGQASSGSRYEQNF. CDR3 bases: TGTGCCAGCAGTGCACCGGGACAGGCTTCTAGCGGGAGTCGTTACGAGCAGAACTTC.

The J gene is TRBJ2-2, the V gene TRBV6-2 or TRBV6-3; perhaps TRBD1 as D (6 bases). V was shortened by 8 bases and J by 4 bases, with 17 bases between the two germline ends. The germline gives CDR1 MNHEY, CDR2 SVGEGT. The CDR3 loop spans 15 amino acids. CDR3 DNA sequence: TGTGCCAGCTTGCGGCAGGGGTTCGGCACCGGGGAGCTGTTTTTT. Protein product: CASLRQGFGTGELFF.

The chain employs TRBV19 and TRBJ2-2; 8 positions agree with TRBD1. CDR3 size: 16 residues. Unmatched junction bases numbered 6, after V lost 4 bases and J lost 2 bases. CDR1 and CDR2 from the germline V gene are LNHDA and SQIVND (reference sequence). CDR3 residues: CASSTGTGRNTGELFF. The CDR3 DNA sequence: TGTGCCAGTAGTACCGGGACAGGCCGAAACACCGGGGAGCTGTTTTTT.

This clonotype has just a few counts. The chain recombines TRBV10-3 with TRBJ2-1, with 11 bases fitting TRBD2. The CDR3 sequence is 16 residues long. Germline values: CDR1 ENHRY, CDR2 SYGVKD. Trimming cost V 4 bases and J 5 bases; bases outside gene matches: 7. CDR3 nucleotides: TGTGCCATCAGTGTGGGACTAGCGGATTACCACAATGAGCAGTTCTTC. Protein: CAISVGLADYHNEQFF.

As for this clonotype: One end of the junction varies from germline; a read error may be responsible. The J gene is TRBJ2-3, the V gene TRBV6-1; TRBD2 agrees at 9 bases. CDR3 length equals 15 residues. Germline-derived CDR1 and CDR2 are MNHNS and SASEGT. The DNA of the CDR3 is TGTTCCAGCAGTCCCGGACTAGCGACTACAGATACGCAGTATTTT. Translation: CSSSPGLATTDTQYF.

V is TRBV4-2 and J is TRBJ2-1; the match to TRBD2 covers 13 bases. CDR3 length equals 18 residues. CDR1 and CDR2 (germline): LGHNA, YNFKEQ. V lost 3 bases, J lost 5 bases, and 10 bases stayed unmatched. The CDR3 here is CASSQGSGTSGIHNEQFF. The CDR3 nucleotides read TGTGCCAGCAGCCAGGGATCCGGGACTAGCGGGATCCACAATGAGCAGTTCTTC.

As for this clonotype: The missing conserved phenylalanine or tryptophan at the end of this CDR3 makes a read error likely. J is TRBJ1-3 and V is TRBV27; D is unresolved. Trimming took 6 bases from V and 3 from J, leaving 9 bases between them. The CDR3 is 13 residues long. Germline V gene lookup returns CDR1 MNHEY and CDR2 SMNVEV (reference sequence). CDR3 region: CASSNRFGNTIYY. Here the CDR3 DNA reads TGTGCCAGCAGCAACCGATTTGGAAACACCATATATTAT.

This clonotype occurred many times. V gene TRBV25-1 combines with J gene TRBJ1-2, with unresolved D. The CDR3 has 12 amino acids. Germline loops: CDR1 MGHDK, CDR2 SYGVNS. Trimming took 3 bases from V and 1 from J, leaving 3 bases between them. The CDR3 spells CASSDSNYGYTF. DNA of the CDR3: TGTGCCAGCAGTGACAGTAACTATGGCTACACCTTC.

With regard to this clonotype: A much larger clone lies a single base off, so this may be a read error. The chain carries TRBV27 and TRBJ2-7; TRBD1 is a possible D gene (5 bases). With 10 bases removed from V and 3 bases from J, the gap between germline ends came to 16 bases. Germline V gene data show CDR1 as MNHEY and CDR2 as SMNVEV (reference sequence). The CDR3 runs 13 residues. The CDR3 loop is CAIGHPPYYEQYF. As DNA, the CDR3 is TGTGCCATTGGACACCCGCCTTACTACGAGCAGTACTTC.

The V gene is TRBV20-1, the J gene TRBJ2-7; TRBD2 matches at 10 bases. CDR3 size: 16 residues. Unmatched junction bases numbered 12, after V lost 0 bases and J lost 7 bases. The germline V gene has CDR1 DFQATT and CDR2 SNEGSKA (reference sequence). The chain's CDR3 is CSARESSGRIVEEQYF. CDR3 coding DNA: TGCAGTGCTAGAGAATCTAGCGGGAGAATCGTTGAGGAGCAGTACTTC.

Remarks on this clonotype: This may stem from a read error, because a much larger clone lies one nucleotide away. V is TRBV6-1 and J is TRBJ1-5; D gene unclear. This CDR3 region has 15 residues. In germline, CDR1 is MNHNS, CDR2 SASEGT. The V end was cut by 8 bases, the J end by 4 bases, with 18 bases between. CDR3 nucleotides: TGTGCCAGCCGGAACAAAAAGAACCCAAATCAGCCCCAGCATTTT. Amino acid sequence: CASRNKKNPNQPQHF.

Turning to this clonotype: A much bigger clone sits one base away, suggesting this may be a read error. The chain couples TRBV27 to TRBJ1-6; 7 nucleotides match TRBD1. The CDR3 has 15 amino acids. J gave up 12 bases and V 4 bases, and 12 bases lay outside the gene matches. CDR1 and CDR2 from the germline V gene are MNHEY and SMNVEV (reference sequence). The CDR3 coding sequence is TGTGCCAGCAGTTGGGTACGGGGACAGCAAATACCCCTCCACTTT. Translation gives CASSWVRGQQIPLHF.

In this sample, this clonotype turned up once. It may be a read error: a sequence one base away is much more abundant. The chain combines TRBV27 with TRBJ2-5, with D maybe TRBD2 (5 bases). The length of the CDR3 is 18 residues. Germline V gene lookup returns CDR1 MNHEY and CDR2 SMNVEV (reference sequence). CDR3 in amino acids: CASSGGSGGAVRQETRYF. The CDR3 DNA sequence: TGTGCCAGCAGCGGTGGGAGCGGCGGTGCGGTTCGGCAAGAGACCCGGTACTTC.

Remarks on this clonotype: This may arise from a read error, as a much more abundant clone is one base away. This chain links TRBV6-1 with TRBJ1-1; 9 nucleotides match TRBD1. Per germline, CDR1 MNHNS and CDR2 SASEGT. This CDR3 spans 13 amino acids. This chain's CDR3 is CAGSRDRVTEAFF. CDR3 nucleotides: TGTGCCGGCAGTCGGGACAGGGTCACTGAAGCTTTCTTT.

This clonotype was detected many times. The CDR3 bases are TGTGCCAGCAGTTTATTGCAGGGACAAGAGACCCAGTACTTC. Translated, it gives CASSLLQGQETQYF. This chain uses TRBV28 with TRBJ2-5; D perhaps matches TRBD1 (5 bases). CDR1 and CDR2 from the germline V gene are MDHEN and SYDVKM. This CDR3 is built from 14 residues. Trimming shortened V by 1 base and J by 2 bases, and 8 bases separated the two germline ends. The full variable domain, with the rest looked up from reference TRBV28 and TRBJ2-5, is DVKVTQSSRYLVKRTGEKVFLECVQDMDHENMFWYRQDPGLGLRLIYFSYDVKMKEKGDIPEGYSVSREKKERFSLILESASTNQTSMYLCASSLLQGQETQYFGPGTRLLVL.

This clonotype was seen many times. This rearrangement joins TRBV6-1 to TRBJ1-3; TRBD1 might be the D (6 bases). This CDR3 comprises 16 residues. The V and J ends lost 2 bases and 10 bases respectively, with 21 bases between them. The germline CDR1 and CDR2 sequences are MNHNS and SASEGT. The CDR3 loop is CASSERPSWDTKTIYF. The CDR3 coding sequence is TGTGCCAGCAGTGAAAGACCGTCCTGGGACACAAAGACCATATATTTT.

This clonotype has more than one count but fewer than ten. V usage is TRBV2 and J usage is TRBJ1-1; D not resolved. The V and J ends lost 8 bases and 1 base respectively, with 14 bases between them. This CDR3 is 14 amino acids long. Per the germline V gene, CDR1 is SNHLY and CDR2 is FYNNEI. As DNA, the CDR3 is TGTGCCAGCCTCAGAGAGCAGCCGAACACTGAAGCTTTCTTT. It yields the protein CASLREQPNTEAFF.

This clonotype was detected only once. With a much larger clone just one base away, this may be a read error. This chain joins TRBV20-1 and TRBJ2-7; D unclear. The germline V and J ends were trimmed by 4 bases and 6 bases, with 13 bases remaining between them. The CDR3 length is 12 residues. Germline assignment: CDR1 DFQATT and CDR2 SNEGSKA (reference sequence). CDR3 DNA: TGCAGTGCTATCTCCAAACGAGGCGAGCAGTACTTC. It specifies CSAISKRGEQYF.

The V call is TRBV7-6, the J call TRBJ2-2; D unresolved. This CDR3 spans 14 amino acids. Germline V lookup: CDR1 SGHVS, CDR2 FNYEAQ. As DNA, the CDR3 is TGTGCTAGCCGAAGAGAGCTGAACACCAAGGAGCTGTTTTTT. It is translated as CASRRELNTKELFF.

This clonotype was observed a handful of times. The chain combines TRBV5-1 with TRBJ1-1, with 10 bases matching TRBD1. Germline CDR1 reads SGHRS; CDR2 reads YFSETQ. The CDR3 consists of 12 residues. With V trimmed by 0 bases and J by 10 bases, 0 bases remained unmatched. The CDR3 loop reads CASSLGTGGAFF. The CDR3 DNA is TGCGCCAGCAGCTTGGGGACAGGGGGAGCTTTCTTT.

The V call is TRBV7-2, the J call TRBJ2-1, with D possibly matching TRBD1 (6 bases). Germline lookup yields CDR1 SGHTA and CDR2 FQGNSA. This CDR3 contains 14 residues. V was pared by 6 bases and J by 8 bases, with 17 bases between. The CDR3 spells CASSSYMGADEQFF. The CDR3, as DNA: TGTGCCAGCAGTTCTTATATGGGGGCGGATGAGCAGTTCTTC.

A word on this clonotype: Possible read error: a much larger clone is one base away. V usage is TRBV27 and J usage is TRBJ2-1; D ambiguous. The CDR3 has 12 amino acids. CDR1 and CDR2 (germline): MNHEY, SMNVEV (reference sequence). The DNA for the CDR3 is TGTGCCAGCAAGAGCTCCTACAGTGAGCAGTTCTTC. Translating it yields CASKSSYSEQFF.

This clonotype was seen a single time. V is TRBV5-4 and J is TRBJ2-1; D is ambiguous. Per germline, CDR1 SGHNT and CDR2 YYREEE (reference sequence). Trimming took off 0 bases at V and 6 bases at J, with 13 bases between the two ends. The CDR3 covers 15 residues. CDR3 region: CASSLGGQGSNEQFF. The DNA of the CDR3 is TGTGCCAGCAGCTTGGGTGGGCAAGGATCCAATGAGCAGTTCTTC.

In its sample, this clonotype is medium-sized. The genes are TRBV27 and TRBJ2-1; D remains ambiguous. The CDR3 is 12 residues long. Between the trimmed V and J ends, which lost 3 bases and 7 bases, there was a span of 7 bases. Germline V gives CDR1 MNHEY, CDR2 SMNVEV (reference sequence). This CDR3 is CASSFLPNEQFF. The CDR3, as DNA: TGTGCCAGCAGTTTTCTGCCTAATGAGCAGTTCTTC.

The chain is built from TRBV20-1 and TRBJ2-7; D tentatively reads TRBD1 or TRBD2 (6 bases each). V lost 3 bases and J lost 7, with 19 bases in between. The CDR3 loop spans 14 amino acids. From germline, CDR1 is DFQATT and CDR2 SNEGSKA (reference sequence). CDR3 nucleotides: TGCAGTGCTAGGGGGGTGGGGGGCCGGGTGGAGCAGTACTTC. It encodes CSARGVGGRVEQYF.

The J gene is TRBJ1-5, the V gene TRBV7-3, with D possibly being TRBD1 (5 bases). This CDR3 is built from 15 residues. Germline lookup yields CDR1 SGHTA and CDR2 FQGTGA. V was cut by 2 bases and J by 5 bases, with 13 bases left in between. The CDR3 DNA reads as TGTGCCAGCAGCTTAGGGGCAGGGCTATATCAGCCCCAGCATTTT. Translating it yields CASSLGAGLYQPQHF.

There are many counts of this clonotype. The chain employs TRBV6-1 and TRBJ2-1; no definite D call. Germline V gene sequence: CDR1 MNHNS, CDR2 SASEGT. V shed 0 bases and J shed 2 bases, with 11 bases lying between them. This CDR3 has 16 residues. CDR3 sequence: CASSEARKLPYNEQFF. CDR3 sequence (DNA): TGTGCCAGCAGTGAAGCGAGGAAGCTCCCCTACAATGAGCAGTTCTTC.

This clonotype was seen a handful of times. The V call is TRBV28, the J call TRBJ1-3; 10 nucleotides agree with TRBD1. The germline V gene encodes CDR1 MDHEN and CDR2 SYDVKM. The V and J ends lost 3 bases and 4 bases, in that order; junction bases with no gene match: 6. This CDR3 has 16 amino acids. This CDR3 is CASSFAGTGAGNTIYF. Here the CDR3 DNA reads TGTGCCAGCAGTTTTGCCGGGACAGGGGCGGGAAACACCATATATTTT.